Below are 30 T cell receptor beta chains sequenced from a single sample in a study of blood T cell repertoires in COVID-19. Repertoires were generated with immunoSEQ multiplex PCR, while TCRdb's copy carries only in-frame clones and drops some. The sample yields 45,000 to 55,000 clones, around four fifths seen once. The sequenced material came from peripheral blood. Receptor source: a man aged 55 to 70 with active COVID-19.

The V gene is TRBV4-1, the J gene TRBJ2-7, with 10 bases identical to TRBD1. Germline V gene sequence: CDR1 MGHRA, CDR2 YSYEKL. There are 16 residues in the CDR3. V shed 0 bases and J 2 bases; nucleotides not matched to a gene: 4. CDR3 coding DNA: TGCGCCAGCAGCCAAGATCGGGACAGGGGACCCTACGAGCAGTACTTC. This gives the protein CASSQDRDRGPYEQYF.

In its sample, this clone was seen a few times. The chain recombines TRBV5-3 with TRBJ2-2; 8 bases agree with TRBD2. TRBV5-3 is noted as an ORF with a role that remains uncertain. The trim removed 3 bases at V and 1 base at J, leaving 2 bases unmatched. The CDR3 has 15 amino acids. The CDR3 is CARSSGGENTGELFF. DNA for the CDR3: TGTGCCAGAAGCTCCGGGGGGGAGAACACCGGGGAGCTGTTTTTT.

The CDR3 nucleotides read TGTGCCAGCAGCTGGACTAGCTCCTACAATGAGCAGTTCTTC. It translates to CASSWTSSYNEQFF. V and J are TRBV27 and TRBJ2-1; 7 positions match TRBD2. The V gene end was trimmed by 6 bases and the J gene end by 0 bases; junction bases not matched to a gene: 2. Per the germline V gene, CDR1 is MNHEY and CDR2 is SMNVEV (reference sequence). The CDR3 spans 14 residues.

This sequence joins TRBV19 and TRBJ1-1; TRBD1 matches 9 bases. V shed 2 bases, J shed 4 bases, and the junction held 2 bases outside the gene matches. Germline assignment: CDR1 LNHDA and CDR2 SQIVND (reference sequence). The CDR3 consists of 14 residues. The DNA of the CDR3 is TGTGCCAGTAGTATAACAGGGGGCGGCACTGAAGCTTTCTTT. Protein: CASSITGGGTEAFF. Together with reference TRBV19 and TRBJ1-1, the CDR3 gives the full variable domain: DGGITQSPKYLFRKEGQNVTLSCEQNLNHDAMYWYRQDPGQGLRLIYYSQIVNDFQKGDIAEGYSVSREKKESFPLTVTSAQKNPTAFYLCASSITGGGTEAFFGQGTRLTVV.

The chain uses TRBV29-1 and TRBJ1-1; weak D call: TRBD1 (6 bases). V dropped 6 bases and J dropped 4 bases, with 12 bases sitting between them. This CDR3 is 12 amino acids long. Per the germline V gene, CDR1 is SQVTM and CDR2 is ANQGSEA. Here the CDR3 DNA reads TGCAGCGTCGGAACAGGGAGCACTGAAGCTTTCTTT. Its translation: CSVGTGSTEAFF.

The chain is built from TRBV27 and TRBJ2-7; D possibly corresponds to TRBD1 (6 bases). Trimming removed 8 bases from V and 4 bases from J, with 15 bases in between. Germline V gene data show CDR1 as MNHEY and CDR2 as SMNVEV (reference sequence). The CDR3 totals 13 residues. As DNA, the CDR3 is TGTGCCAGCCGGGACACGGGAATTTACGAGCAGTACTTC. This codes for CASRDTGIYEQYF.

This chain uses TRBV5-4 with TRBJ2-7; 10 bases align to TRBD2. Trimming at V came to 5 bases and at J to 2 bases, leaving 7 bases not matched to a gene. The germline V gene encodes CDR1 SGHNT and CDR2 YYREEE (reference sequence). The CDR3 consists of 15 residues. The CDR3 is CASRPSSGGTYEQYF. CDR3 bases: TGTGCCAGCAGACCATCTAGCGGGGGCACCTACGAGCAGTACTTC.

The rearrangement links TRBV11-2 to TRBJ2-1; 7 bases fit TRBD1. The CDR3 has 17 residues. The V segment lost 3 bases and the J segment 1 base; nucleotides outside the gene matches: 9. The germline CDR1 and CDR2 sequences are SGHAT and FQNNGV. The CDR3 nucleotides read TGTGCCAGCAGCTTTGTGGGGACAGCTTTATCCTACAATGAGCAGTTCTTC. The encoded protein is CASSFVGTALSYNEQFF.

This clone appeared a single time. The chain has TRBV3-1 (or the pseudogene TRBV3-2) and TRBJ2-1; the D gene is possibly TRBD1 (7 bases). The V gene lost 5 bases and the J gene lost 2 bases, with 22 bases spanning the gap. Germline-derived CDR1 and CDR2 are LGHDT and YNNKEL (reference sequence). CDR3 length: 18 amino acids. The CDR3 nucleotides are TGTGCCAGCAGCTCCCGGGGGACAGCTTACTTAGCCTACAATGAGCAGTTCTTC. It translates to CASSSRGTAYLAYNEQFF.

The CDR3 reads CASSLYQGNTEAFF. For the CDR3, the DNA is TGTGCCAGCAGTTTATATCAGGGGAACACTGAAGCTTTCTTT. The chain couples TRBV27 to TRBJ1-1; D may be TRBD1 (5 bases). Germline assignment: CDR1 MNHEY and CDR2 SMNVEV (reference sequence). V was cut by 1 base and J by 1 base, with 7 bases left in between. CDR3 length: 14 residues.

J is TRBJ2-1 and V is TRBV12-5; D call uncertain. The V end lost 0 bases, the J end lost 0 bases, and 15 bases lay between the germline ends. The CDR3 totals 18 residues. CDR1 is LGHNT and CDR2 is FRNRAP in the germline V gene. As DNA, the CDR3 is TGTGCTAGTGGTTTGGTATCAGGCCTGAAGAGCTCCTACAATGAGCAGTTCTTC. Its translation is CASGLVSGLKSSYNEQFF.

CDR3 DNA sequence: TGTGCCAGCAAGACTAGCGGGAGCGTCTACGAGCAGTACTTC. Its translation is CASKTSGSVYEQYF. The rearrangement joins TRBV6-5 to TRBJ2-7; 12 bases align to TRBD2. The CDR3 has 14 amino acids. Looked up from germline, CDR1 is MNHEY and CDR2 is SVGAGI. With V trimmed by 7 bases and J by 3 bases, 4 bases remained unmatched.

This chain links TRBV9 with TRBJ2-1, with a weak D call TRBD2 (6 bases). Germline V lookup: CDR1 SGDLS, CDR2 YYNGEE. There are 15 residues in the CDR3. V lost 0 bases and J lost 4, with 11 bases in between. The CDR3 DNA follows: TGTGCCAGCAGCGTAGCGGGAGAAGGGTACAATGAGCAGTTCTTC. Translating it yields CASSVAGEGYNEQFF.

The chain has TRBV6-5 and TRBJ2-1; a possible D gene is TRBD1 (5 bases). Germline V gives CDR1 MNHEY, CDR2 SVGAGI. This CDR3 spans 15 amino acids. Trimming left V 8 bases short and J 6 bases short, with 20 bases between. The CDR3 DNA reads TGTGCCAGCGATCCGGGCCTCACAGGACCCAATGAGCAGTTCTTC. Translated: CASDPGLTGPNEQFF.

The CDR3 is CAWRGGNLGLPLHF. CDR3 nucleotide sequence: TGTGCCTGGAGAGGGGGCAATCTTGGCTTGCCCCTCCACTTT. V and J are TRBV30 and TRBJ1-6; TRBD1 matches at 7 bases. The CDR3 sequence is 14 residues long. The V segment lost 3 bases and the J segment 13 bases; nucleotides outside the gene matches: 12. CDR1 and CDR2 from the germline V gene are GTSNPN and SVGIG (reference sequence).

The chain uses TRBV9 and TRBJ1-1; 7 positions match TRBD1. The V and J ends lost 2 bases and 4 bases, in that order; junction bases with no gene match: 11. The germline V gene encodes CDR1 SGDLS and CDR2 YYNGEE. CDR3 size: 16 residues. In DNA, the CDR3 is TGTGCCAGCAGCGTCGGACAGGTAGGAGGTAGCACTGAAGCTTTCTTT. It is translated as CASSVGQVGGSTEAFF.

The chain is built from TRBV6-1 and TRBJ1-2; 7 bases match TRBD1. This CDR3 has 16 residues. The germline V gene encodes CDR1 MNHNS and CDR2 SASEGT. The junction had 8 bases not matched to a gene; V was cut back by 3 bases and J by 1 base. As DNA, the CDR3 is TGTGCCAGCAGTGATGTGGGACAGCCCGTTAACTATGGCTACACCTTC. Protein product: CASSDVGQPVNYGYTF.

The CDR3 region is CASSLGGEFYGYTF. The CDR3 DNA follows: TGTGCCAGCAGCTTAGGGGGAGAATTCTATGGCTACACCTTC. V and J are TRBV7-2 and TRBJ1-2; D is unresolved. Germline CDR1 reads SGHTA; CDR2 reads FQGNSA. Trimming stripped 1 base from V and 4 bases from J, with 10 bases between. The CDR3 covers 14 residues.

The rearrangement uses TRBV3-1 (or the pseudogene TRBV3-2) and TRBJ1-4, with 10 bases fitting TRBD1. The CDR3 has 16 amino acids. Unmatched junction bases numbered 10, after V lost 4 bases and J lost 8 bases. Germline CDR1 is LGHDT and CDR2 is YNNKEL (reference sequence). CDR3 nucleotides: TGTGCCAGCAGCCTCGCCGGGACAGGGGATGAAGAAAAACTGTTTTTT. Protein sequence: CASSLAGTGDEEKLFF.

V gene TRBV27 combines with J gene TRBJ1-1; D is unclear. The V gene's germline CDR1 is MNHEY and CDR2 SMNVEV (reference sequence). This CDR3 contains 12 residues. Trimming left V 4 bases short and J 2 bases short, with 5 bases between. In nucleotides, the CDR3 is TGTGCCAGCAGTTCCTATAACACTGAAGCTTTCTTT. As protein: CASSSYNTEAFF.

The chain recombines TRBV24-1 with TRBJ2-6, with D possibly being TRBD1 (6 bases). Trimming removed 4 bases from V and 2 bases from J, with 14 bases in between. The CDR3 runs 17 residues. Germline V gives CDR1 KGHDR, CDR2 SFDVKD. The CDR3 region has the DNA TGTGCCACCAGTGACTTACAGGGAATAGCTGGGGCCAACGTCCTGACTTTC. Translation gives CATSDLQGIAGANVLTF.

The rearrangement links TRBV19 to TRBJ1-1; D gene uncertain. This CDR3 has 11 residues. The germline V gene encodes CDR1 LNHDA and CDR2 SQIVND (reference sequence). The V gene lost 5 bases and the J gene lost 8 bases, with 9 bases spanning the gap. The CDR3 DNA follows: TGTGCCAGTAGTGGAGGTGGCGAAGCTTTCTTT. Amino acid sequence: CASSGGGEAFF.

The gene calls are TRBV10-1 and TRBJ2-7; D perhaps matches TRBD1 (5 bases). V was shortened by 3 bases and J by 3 bases, with 18 bases between the two germline ends. The V gene's germline CDR1 is WNHNN and CDR2 SYGVQD (reference sequence). The CDR3 extends over 16 amino acids. Here the CDR3 DNA reads TGCGCCAGCAGTGAAAAGTCCACTACCGACAGCTACGAGCAGTACTTC. Translating it yields CASSEKSTTDSYEQYF.

This chain uses TRBV6-1 with TRBJ2-6, with unresolved D. The CDR3 sequence is 16 residues long. V was trimmed by 3 bases and J by 2 bases, leaving 11 bases between them. Germline V CDR1 and CDR2: MNHNS, SASEGT. The CDR3 DNA sequence: TGTGCCAGCAGTGATTTTTGGGCAGCTGGGGCCAACGTCCTGACTTTC. Translation: CASSDFWAAGANVLTF.

The chain couples TRBV5-1 to TRBJ2-1; D may be TRBD1 (5 bases). The CDR3 length is 15 residues. Deletions cut 2 bases from V and 1 base from J, with 10 bases between. Germline-derived CDR1 and CDR2 are SGHRS and YFSETQ. CDR3 in amino acids: CASSFLTGSYNEQFF. DNA for the CDR3: TGCGCCAGCAGCTTCCTTACAGGATCCTACAATGAGCAGTTCTTC.

The chain employs TRBV5-1 and TRBJ1-5; 8 positions agree with TRBD1. Germline assignment: CDR1 SGHRS and CDR2 YFSETQ. The CDR3 runs 15 residues. Trimming removed 4 bases from V and 2 bases from J; junction bases left unmatched: 5. The CDR3, as DNA: TGCGCCAGCAGCGCAACAGGGGGTCGCAATCAGCCCCAGCATTTT. Residues: CASSATGGRNQPQHF.

The chain uses TRBV28 and TRBJ1-1, with TRBD1 as a possible D gene (5 bases). The V gene lost 1 base and the J gene lost 9 bases, with 9 bases spanning the gap. Germline V gives CDR1 MDHEN, CDR2 SYDVKM. The CDR3 is 12 residues long. CDR3 residues: CASSLFGGKAFF. CDR3 coding DNA: TGTGCCAGCAGTTTATTCGGGGGGAAAGCTTTCTTT.

The J gene is TRBJ1-2, the V gene TRBV19; the match to TRBD1 covers 11 bases. The germline V gene has CDR1 LNHDA and CDR2 SQIVND (reference sequence). V shed 5 bases, J shed 0 bases, and the junction held 8 bases outside the gene matches. CDR3 length: 17 residues. The CDR3 region is CASSPGQGVLANYGYTF. The CDR3, as DNA: TGTGCCAGTAGTCCGGGACAGGGGGTTTTAGCTAACTATGGCTACACCTTC.

CDR3 loop: CASSLTGQNTGELFF. Here the CDR3 DNA reads TGTGCCAGCAGCTTAACGGGACAGAACACCGGGGAGCTGTTTTTT. This chain links TRBV7-3 with TRBJ2-2; maybe TRBD1 (6 bases). Trimming shortened V by 0 bases and J by 1 base, and 6 bases separated the two germline ends. Germline values: CDR1 SGHTA, CDR2 FQGTGA. The CDR3 runs to 15 residues.

The V and J genes are TRBV3-1 (or the pseudogene TRBV3-2) and TRBJ2-2, with D uncertain. Trimming shortened V by 1 base and J by 8 bases, and 8 bases separated the two germline ends. CDR1 is LGHDT, CDR2 YNNKEL, per germline (reference sequence). The CDR3 is 13 residues long. The DNA for the CDR3 is TGTGCCAGCAGCCAAGGATACGCGGGGGAGCTGTTTTTT. This sequence encodes CASSQGYAGELFF.